This is a list of T cell receptor beta chains from one sample in a study of regulatory T cells in long-lasting Graves disease. One entry per CDR3 protein results from TCRdb running MiXCR on the multiplex PCR reads. Among 450,000 or so distinct CDR3 sequences listed, around a fifth were seen once. The source was peripheral blood mononuclear cells (PBMCs), collected when the disease was refractory, from a patient treated with antithyroid drugs. All receptors derive from a female donor with Graves disease. Each CDR3 is given with its conserved first and last residue. D genes are given only for firm matches. A clone size is listed for some rows: how often the clone was seen (once, few, many), or a class if it is expanded.

d_call	j_call	v_call	clone_size	cdr3_aa	cdr3_nt
.	TRBJ1-2	TRBV27	many	CASSLRSHTFEGYTF	TGTGCCAGCAGTTTAAGAAGCCACACTTTTGAGGGCTACACCTTC
.	TRBJ1-1	TRBV6-4	.	CASSNRTGAKAHEAFF	TGTGCCAGCAGCAACAGAACGGGGGCAAAGGCTCATGAAGCTTTCTTT
.	TRBJ1-3	TRBV2	many	CASATRVLSGNTIYF	TGTGCCAGCGCGACCCGGGTGTTGTCTGGAAACACCATATATTTT
TRBD2	TRBJ2-7	TRBV10-3	.	CAISGPRRLAGGPFPYEQYF	TGTGCCATCAGTGGACCCCGCCGGCTAGCGGGAGGGCCGTTTCCCTACGAGCAGTACTTC
.	TRBJ1-1	TRBV20-1	many	CSARDSIRVTEAFF	TGCAGTGCTAGAGACTCTATCAGGGTGACTGAAGCTTTCTTT
.	TRBJ2-3	TRBV7-9	.	CASRPGRLANNTQYF	TGTGCCAGCAGACCAGGCCGTCTAGCGAATAATACGCAGTATTTT
.	TRBJ1-2	TRBV11-2	many	CASSSGGGIYGYTF	TGTGCCAGCTCATCCGGCGGCGGGATCTATGGCTACACCTTC
.	TRBJ1-4	TRBV12-3/TRBV12-4	.	CASSRRTGQKLFF	TGTGCCAGCAGCCGGAGGACGGGTCAAAAACTGTTTTTT
.	TRBJ2-1	TRBV11-2	.	CASSRPGEGYNEQFF	TGTGCCAGCAGCAGACCAGGCGAGGGGTACAATGAGCAGTTCTTC
.	TRBJ1-1	TRBV18	.	CASSPPPYGDTEAFF	TGTGCCAGCTCACCCCCTCCTTACGGGGACACTGAAGCTTTCTTT
.	TRBJ2-1	TRBV7-2	.	CASSSWTNNEQFF	TGTGCCAGCAGCTCGTGGACGAACAATGAGCAGTTCTTC
.	TRBJ1-5	TRBV6-1	few	CASENPTTGWSNQPQHF	TGTGCCAGCGAAAACCCTACGACCGGTTGGAGCAATCAGCCCCAGCATTTT
.	TRBJ1-5	TRBV6-1	few	CASSRALNQPQHF	TGTGCCAGCAGCCGGGCCCTTAATCAGCCCCAGCATTTT
.	TRBJ1-3	TRBV19	few	CASSQTIFSGNTIYF	TGTGCCAGTAGCCAAACGATATTCTCTGGAAACACCATATATTTT
.	TRBJ2-5	TRBV28	many	CASSRSGTQEETQYF	TGTGCCAGCAGCCGATCCGGGACTCAGGAAGAGACCCAGTACTTC
.	TRBJ1-1	TRBV2	many	CASSVTAMNTEAFF	TGTGCCAGCAGTGTGACGGCTATGAACACTGAAGCTTTCTTT
TRBD1	TRBJ1-6	TRBV27	few	CASSDQGASNSPLHF	TGTGCCAGCAGTGACCAGGGGGCGAGTAATTCACCCCTCCACTTT
.	TRBJ2-7	TRBV7-2	few	CASTPRGAPSTKQYF	TGTGCCAGCACCCCGAGAGGTGCCCCCTCTACGAAGCAGTACTTC
TRBD1	TRBJ2-7	TRBV5-1	many	CASSLAGTGEQYF	TGCGCCAGCAGCTTGGCAGGGACAGGGGAGCAGTACTTC
TRBD2	TRBJ2-5	TRBV2	many	CAIGLAQETQYF	TGTGCCATCGGACTAGCCCAAGAGACCCAGTACTTC
.	TRBJ1-2	TRBV6-1	many	CASSRGQSYGYTF	TGTGCCAGCAGTCGGGGACAATCCTATGGCTACACCTTC
.	TRBJ2-7	TRBV5-5	few	CASSSPRFASSYEQYF	TGTGCCAGCAGCTCCCCTCGTTTCGCCTCAAGCTACGAGCAGTACTTC
TRBD1	TRBJ1-2	TRBV20-1	many	CSATDRGLYGYTF	TGCAGTGCAACGGACAGGGGGCTCTATGGCTACACCTTC
TRBD2	TRBJ2-2	TRBV11-1	few	CASSSLRLAATGELFF	TGTGCCAGCAGCTCTTTAAGACTAGCGGCCACCGGGGAGCTGTTTTTT
.	TRBJ2-7	TRBV28	few	CASGTGGDYEQYF	TGTGCCAGCGGAACTGGAGGGGACTACGAGCAGTACTTC
TRBD1	TRBJ1-2	TRBV4-3	.	CASSQGLQGGYGYTF	TGCGCCAGCAGCCAAGGGTTACAGGGGGGGTATGGCTACACCTTC
.	TRBJ2-4	TRBV6-1	many	CASSAQGPLAKNIQYF	TGTGCCAGCAGCGCTCAGGGTCCCCTGGCCAAAAACATTCAGTACTTC
TRBD1	TRBJ1-4	TRBV12-3/TRBV12-4	.	CASSSRDRDDEKLFF	TGTGCCAGCAGTAGCCGGGACAGGGACGATGAAAAACTGTTTTTT
.	TRBJ1-5	TRBV18	once	CASSPRDGDQPQHF	TGTGCCAGCTCACCCAGGGATGGGGATCAGCCCCAGCATTTT
.	TRBJ1-2	TRBV5-1	many	CASSLESDYGYTF	TGTGCCAGCAGTTTGGAGTCGGACTATGGCTACACCTTC
.	TRBJ1-1	TRBV29-1	few	CSVAAGDTEAFF	TGCAGCGTTGCGGCAGGGGACACTGAAGCTTTCTTT
.	TRBJ1-6	TRBV7-3	.	CASSLRPPAVDNSPLHF	TGTGCCAGCAGCTTAAGACCCCCAGCCGTTGATAATTCACCCCTCCACTTT
.	TRBJ2-3	TRBV12-3/TRBV12-4	.	CASSLAEGSTDTQYF	TGTGCCAGCAGTTTAGCGGAGGGTAGCACAGATACGCAGTATTTT
.	TRBJ1-2	TRBV5-1	few	CASSLGRGAGDYNYGYTF	TGCGCCAGCAGCTTAGGCAGGGGCGCGGGGGACTATAACTATGGCTACACCTTC
TRBD2	TRBJ2-7	TRBV7-2	.	CASSLVGGVGYEQYF	TGTGCCAGCAGCTTAGTGGGAGGGGTCGGCTACGAGCAGTACTTC
.	TRBJ1-3	TRBV5-1	.	CASSLAMGAAGNTIYF	TGCGCCAGCAGCTTGGCCATGGGAGCAGCCGGAAACACCATATATTTT
TRBD1	TRBJ1-2	TRBV28	many	CASSSPTGNVYGYTF	TGTGCCAGCAGTTCGCCGACAGGGAACGTCTATGGCTACACCTTC
.	TRBJ1-2	TRBV2	.	CASSVDKMRHGYTF	TGTGCCAGCAGTGTTGACAAAATGCGCCATGGCTACACCTTC
.	TRBJ1-4	TRBV25-1	few	CASSDRGSGKLFF	TGTGCCAGCAGTGACAGGGGTAGTGGGAAACTGTTTTTT
.	TRBJ1-1	TRBV5-4	.	CASSLDQGNTEAFF	TGTGCCAGCAGCTTGGATCAGGGGAACACTGAAGCTTTCTTT
TRBD1	TRBJ1-5	TRBV3-1	.	CASSRGTASNQPQHF	TGTGCCAGCAGCCGGGGGACAGCCTCCAATCAGCCCCAGCATTTT
TRBD2	TRBJ2-2	TRBV12-3/TRBV12-4	many	CASSPRSGLAGSTGELFF	TGTGCCAGCAGCCCGCGCTCGGGACTAGCGGGTTCAACCGGGGAGCTGTTTTTT
.	TRBJ2-7	TRBV12-3/TRBV12-4	many	CASSWGRAYEQYF	TGTGCCAGCAGTTGGGGCAGAGCCTACGAGCAGTACTTC
.	TRBJ1-1	TRBV7-2	.	CASSSTGPPGGTEAFF	TGTGCCAGCAGCAGTACCGGGCCCCCCGGTGGGACTGAAGCTTTCTTT
.	TRBJ1-1	TRBV2	many	CASTADSNTEAFF	TGTGCCAGCACCGCCGACAGTAACACTGAAGCTTTCTTT
TRBD1	TRBJ2-7	TRBV12-3/TRBV12-4	many	CASSYGVPGTESYEQYF	TGTGCCAGCAGTTACGGGGTCCCCGGGACAGAGTCCTACGAGCAGTACTTC
.	TRBJ1-1	TRBV7-2	many	CASTHRNSKAFF	TGTGCCAGCACCCACCGAAATTCGAAAGCTTTCTTT
.	TRBJ1-1	TRBV29-1	.	CSVHPGRKTEAFF	TGCAGCGTCCACCCGGGACGGAAAACTGAAGCTTTCTTT
.	TRBJ2-5	TRBV30	many	CAWSPPGETQYF	TGTGCCTGGAGCCCTCCAGGGGAGACCCAGTACTTC
TRBD1	TRBJ1-6	TRBV20-1	.	CSARATGGAGGSPLHF	TGCAGTGCTAGAGCTACAGGGGGCGCAGGAGGATCACCCCTCCACTTT
TRBD1	TRBJ2-7	TRBV20-1	few	CSARPGTGRYEQYF	TGCAGTGCTAGACCCGGGACAGGGAGATACGAGCAGTACTTC
.	TRBJ2-2	TRBV9	once	CASSPRDGTGELFF	TGTGCCAGCAGCCCCCGGGATGGGACCGGGGAGCTGTTTTTT
TRBD1	TRBJ2-1	TRBV10-3	few	CAISEDGRGQGAQPQFF	TGTGCCATCAGTGAGGACGGAAGGGGACAGGGGGCCCAACCACAGTTCTTC